This T cell receptor (beta chain) was recovered during a study of blood T cell repertoires in COVID-19. Between the trimmed V and J ends, which lost 1 base and 5 bases, there was a span of 13 bases. CDR3 length: 14 amino acids. Germline loops: CDR1 SGHDT, CDR2 YYEEEE. Measured with immunoSEQ multiplex PCR; TCRdb has only the in-frame clones, and not every one. Of 300,000 to 350,000 clones listed, around 90% were seen once; the top ten hold over 4.5%. This receptor was taken from a man aged 25 to 40 who had recovered from COVID-19. The J gene is TRBJ2-7, the V gene TRBV5-6, with a tentative D call TRBD2 (5 bases). Source material: PBMCs or T cells enriched from blood (not recorded which). The CDR3 DNA reads TGTGCCAGCAGCTTGCTTTTACGGGGAAACGAGCAGTACTTC. Translated, it gives CASSLLLRGNEQYF.